Below, 32 T cell receptor beta chains from the same sample are listed, as sequenced in a study of cytomegalovirus exposure and HLA in healthy donors. The method was immunoSEQ multiplex PCR; TCRdb's version includes in-frame clones alone and lacks a portion of them. The sample shows fewer than 200,000 clones, approximately 87% of them seen only once. Sequencing used PBMCs. The receptors were sampled from a woman in her 30s in good health and CMV-seronegative.

The genes are TRBV19 and TRBJ1-2; D possibly corresponds to TRBD1 (5 bases). The CDR3 runs to 12 residues. Germline V lookup: CDR1 LNHDA, CDR2 SQIVND (reference sequence). Deletions cut 4 bases from V and 7 bases from J, with 10 bases between. CDR3 loop: CASSRRGGGYTF. DNA for the CDR3: TGTGCCAGTAGTAGGAGGGGAGGTGGCTACACCTTC.

The chain combines TRBV27 with TRBJ2-3; 11 bases map to TRBD2. This CDR3 contains 16 residues. Germline CDR1 and CDR2: MNHEY and SMNVEV (reference sequence). V was pared by 2 bases and J by 3 bases, with 4 bases of the junction left unmatched. In DNA form, the CDR3 reads TGTGCCAGCAGTTTAGCTAGCGGGGGGAATACAGATACGCAGTATTTT. Protein: CASSLASGGNTDTQYF.

The rearrangement uses TRBV2 and TRBJ1-1, with D perhaps matching TRBD1 (6 bases). There are 14 residues in the CDR3. Germline V gives CDR1 SNHLY, CDR2 FYNNEI. V was trimmed by 0 bases and J by 7 bases, leaving 12 bases between them. The CDR3 DNA reads as TGTGCCAGCAGTGAAGCGCCAGGGGTCTTTGAAGCTTTCTTT. It translates to CASSEAPGVFEAFF.

The rearrangement links TRBV7-2 to TRBJ2-7; the D gene is possibly TRBD1 (6 bases). CDR1 and CDR2 from the germline V gene are SGHTA and FQGNSA. This CDR3 contains 15 residues. V dropped 1 base and J dropped 3 bases, with 13 bases sitting between them. This CDR3 reads CASSLGPGQFYEQYF. For the CDR3, the DNA is TGTGCCAGCAGCTTAGGTCCAGGACAGTTCTACGAGCAGTACTTC. Combining the CDR3 with reference TRBV7-2 and TRBJ2-7 gives the whole variable domain GAGVSQSPSNKVTEKGKDVELRCDPISGHTALYWYRQSLGQGLEFLIYFQGNSAPDKSGLPSDRFSAERTGGSVSTLTIQRTQQEDSAVYLCASSLGPGQFYEQYFGPGTRLTVT.

In this sample, this clone turned up once. This chain joins TRBV19 and TRBJ1-1; D gene uncertain. This CDR3 spans 13 amino acids. Germline V CDR1 and CDR2: LNHDA, SQIVND (reference sequence). V lost 3 bases to trimming and J lost 1 base, with 6 bases between them. CDR3 sequence: CASSMNRNTEAFF. The CDR3 DNA follows: TGTGCCAGTAGTATGAACAGGAACACTGAAGCTTTCTTT.

This sequence joins TRBV29-1 and TRBJ2-2; 10 nucleotides match TRBD2. V shed 6 bases, J shed 7 bases, and the junction held 14 bases outside the gene matches. Per the germline V gene, CDR1 is SQVTM and CDR2 is ANQGSEA. The length of the CDR3 is 16 residues. CDR3 bases: TGCAGCGTATTACTAGCGGGGTCCGAATTTCTCGGGGAGCTGTTTTTT. Translation gives CSVLLAGSEFLGELFF.

The rearrangement links TRBV5-1 to TRBJ2-7; perhaps TRBD1 as D (6 bases). The length of the CDR3 is 15 residues. Between the trimmed V and J ends, which lost 4 bases and 6 bases, there was a span of 20 bases. Per the germline V gene, CDR1 is SGHRS and CDR2 is YFSETQ. The chain's CDR3 is CASSLGSTGPLEQYF. CDR3 coding DNA: TGCGCCAGCAGCCTTGGGAGTACAGGGCCCCTCGAGCAGTACTTC.

The count of this clone is one. The chain couples TRBV29-1 to TRBJ2-7; TRBD1 might be the D (5 bases). Germline lookup yields CDR1 SQVTM and CDR2 ANQGSEA. Trimming shortened V by 7 bases and J by 2 bases, and 18 bases separated the two germline ends. The CDR3 extends over 14 amino acids. The CDR3 here is CSASPPQGPYEQYF. The CDR3 bases are TGCAGCGCCTCCCCCCCCCAGGGCCCCTACGAGCAGTACTTC.

The chain uses TRBV9 and TRBJ2-3; TRBD2 matches 13 bases. The ends lost 8 bases at V and 6 bases at J; junction bases unmatched: 15. Looked up from germline, CDR1 is SGDLS and CDR2 is YYNGEE. This CDR3 is built from 17 residues. CDR3 bases: TGTGCCAGACCGGGACTAGCGGGGAATACCGCTCTCGATACGCAGTATTTT. Protein product: CARPGLAGNTALDTQYF.

This chain connects TRBV5-1 to TRBJ2-7; 9 positions match TRBD1. Germline V gene sequence: CDR1 SGHRS, CDR2 YFSETQ. Trimming at V came to 2 bases and at J to 4 bases, leaving 4 bases not matched to a gene. This CDR3 region has 14 residues. CDR3 nucleotide sequence: TGCGCCAGCAGCTTCCTACAGGGGGCTTACGAGCAGTACTTC. It encodes CASSFLQGAYEQYF.

This clone has a handful of counts. V gene TRBV7-9 combines with J gene TRBJ2-7; TRBD1 matches 9 bases. Trimming took 7 bases from V and 5 from J; bases not matched to a gene: 9. The CDR3 contains 14 residues. Germline V CDR1 and CDR2: SEHNR, FQNEAQ (reference sequence). The CDR3 protein is CASTRQGGSNEQYF. The CDR3 DNA follows: TGTGCCAGCACCCGACAGGGGGGTAGCAACGAGCAGTACTTC. The full variable domain, its missing parts supplied by reference TRBV7-9 and TRBJ2-7, is DTGVSQNPRHKITKRGQNVTFRCDPISEHNRLYWYRQTLGQGPEFLTYFQNEAQLEKSRLLSDRFSAERPKGSFSTLEIQRTEQGDSAMYLCASTRQGGSNEQYFGPGTRLTVT.

The chain is built from TRBV19 and TRBJ2-1; 7 nucleotides agree with TRBD1. After removal of 4 bases from V and 2 bases from J, the junction contained 8 bases not matched to a gene. Germline CDR1 is LNHDA and CDR2 is SQIVND (reference sequence). The CDR3 has 16 residues. CDR3: CASSKGRTGAYNEQFF. CDR3 sequence (DNA): TGTGCCAGTAGTAAGGGGCGGACAGGAGCCTACAATGAGCAGTTCTTC.

The chain carries TRBV19 and TRBJ1-5; possibly TRBD1 for D (6 bases). The CDR3 runs to 14 residues. Germline-derived CDR1 and CDR2 are LNHDA and SQIVND (reference sequence). Trimming cost V 6 bases and J 3 bases, with 12 bases left between them. Here the CDR3 reads CASRQTGDNQPQHF. The DNA for the CDR3 is TGTGCCAGTAGACAGACAGGTGACAATCAGCCCCAGCATTTT.

This rearrangement joins TRBV5-6 to TRBJ2-7; maybe TRBD1 (5 bases). The CDR3 extends over 15 amino acids. The germline gives CDR1 SGHDT, CDR2 YYEEEE. V lost 1 base and J lost 6, with 17 bases in between. CDR3 loop: CASSLIGQGLSEQYF. DNA of the CDR3: TGTGCCAGCAGCTTGATTGGTCAGGGTTTGTCCGAGCAGTACTTC.

This chain uses TRBV6-1 with TRBJ1-1; a possible D gene is TRBD1 (6 bases). The CDR3 has 12 residues. Germline V gene data show CDR1 as MNHNS and CDR2 as SASEGT. Trimming took off 5 bases at V and 7 bases at J, with 11 bases between the two ends. The CDR3 region is CASSRTVVEAFF. The CDR3 DNA sequence: TGTGCCAGCAGTCGGACAGTTGTTGAAGCTTTCTTT.

The genes are TRBV6-5 and TRBJ1-1; the D is unclear. This CDR3 has 13 amino acids. CDR1 and CDR2 (germline): MNHEY, SVGAGI. The V gene lost 6 bases and the J gene lost 1 base, with 9 bases spanning the gap. Written as DNA, the CDR3 is TGTGCCAGCAGCCGGGAGCAGAACACTGAAGCTTTCTTT. Its protein product is CASSREQNTEAFF.

This sequence joins TRBV27 and TRBJ1-5, with no clear D. The V gene lost 4 bases and the J gene lost 1 base, with 11 bases spanning the gap. This CDR3 region has 15 residues. CDR1 is MNHEY and CDR2 is SMNVEV in the germline V gene (reference sequence). This chain's CDR3 is CASSSYRASNQPQHF. The CDR3 DNA is TGTGCCAGCAGTTCATACAGAGCCAGCAATCAGCCCCAGCATTTT.

The V and J genes are TRBV9 and TRBJ2-2; 8 positions match TRBD1. The CDR3 spans 14 residues. The V segment lost 4 bases and the J segment 7 bases; nucleotides outside the gene matches: 6. Per germline, CDR1 SGDLS and CDR2 YYNGEE. The CDR3 here is CASSLGTGGGELFF. The DNA for the CDR3 is TGTGCCAGCAGCTTAGGCACAGGGGGCGGGGAGCTGTTTTTT.

CDR3 in amino acids: CASSQAPPSGGSTDTQYF. The DNA of the CDR3 is TGCGCCAGCAGCCAAGCCCCCCCTAGCGGCGGTAGCACAGATACGCAGTATTTT. The rearrangement uses TRBV4-1 and TRBJ2-3; 7 bases line up with TRBD2. Losses at the gene ends were 1 base for V and 0 bases for J; bases not matched to a gene: 10. This CDR3 is 18 amino acids long. Germline V gene sequence: CDR1 MGHRA, CDR2 YSYEKL.

V and J are TRBV27 and TRBJ2-5; 7 bases are shared with TRBD1. The V gene end was trimmed by 6 bases and the J gene end by 4 bases; junction bases not matched to a gene: 11. The CDR3 consists of 15 residues. Germline V gene data show CDR1 as MNHEY and CDR2 as SMNVEV (reference sequence). CDR3 nucleotides: TGTGCCAGCAGCCTTAAAAAGGGGGCCGGAGAGACCCAGTACTTC. It specifies CASSLKKGAGETQYF.

This chain links TRBV5-8 with TRBJ2-1, with 9 bases that match TRBD2. V lost 0 bases, J lost 4 bases, and 8 bases stayed unmatched. The length of the CDR3 is 17 residues. Per the germline V gene, CDR1 is SGHTS and CDR2 is YDEGEE. The CDR3 DNA reads as TGTGCCAGCAGCTTGGAGGCTAGCGGGGCCAGGTACAATGAGCAGTTCTTC. Residues: CASSLEASGARYNEQFF.

The chain is built from TRBV4-1 and TRBJ2-1, with D possibly TRBD2 on 5 matching bases. V lost 1 base, J lost 5 bases, and 18 bases lay in between. The germline V gene encodes CDR1 MGHRA and CDR2 YSYEKL. CDR3 length: 17 residues. In DNA form, the CDR3 reads TGCGCCAGCAGCCAAGTAGCTAGCCTTGGGCTACACAATGAGCAGTTCTTC. This sequence encodes CASSQVASLGLHNEQFF.

CDR3 in DNA: TGTGCCAGCAGTGAAACCGGGAGCGGCGATGGCTACACCTTC. Its protein product is CASSETGSGDGYTF. The chain is built from TRBV6-1 and TRBJ1-2; D gene unclear. The CDR3 has 14 amino acids. Germline V gene lookup returns CDR1 MNHNS and CDR2 SASEGT. V gave up 2 bases and J gave up 6 bases, with 13 bases separating them.

This clone is a singleton in its sample. V and J are TRBV7-9 and TRBJ1-5; 7 bases line up with TRBD1. This CDR3 spans 16 amino acids. V dropped 0 bases and J dropped 2; count of bases not matched to a gene: 4. The V gene's germline CDR1 is SEHNR and CDR2 FQNEAQ (reference sequence). CDR3 sequence (DNA): TGTGCCAGCAGCTTAGCCGGGACAGAGGGCAATCAGCCCCAGCATTTT. Translated: CASSLAGTEGNQPQHF.

The CDR3, as DNA: TGTGCCAGCAGTGAAATACAGGGGGCGTTGGAGACCCAGTACTTC. It translates to CASSEIQGALETQYF. The chain employs TRBV2 and TRBJ2-5, with 9 positions matching TRBD1. CDR1 is SNHLY and CDR2 is FYNNEI in the germline V gene. CDR3 length equals 15 residues. The V and J ends lost 2 bases and 5 bases, in that order; junction bases with no gene match: 6.

The V gene is TRBV19, the J gene TRBJ1-5, with D perhaps TRBD1 (6 bases). The CDR3 extends over 13 amino acids. Trimming took off 6 bases at V and 3 bases at J, with 9 bases between the two ends. Germline CDR1 LNHDA, CDR2 SQIVND (reference sequence). CDR3 amino acids: CASRTGLNQPQHF. In nucleotides, the CDR3 is TGTGCCAGTAGGACAGGCCTCAATCAGCCCCAGCATTTT.

The genes are TRBV27 and TRBJ2-1, with D tentatively TRBD1 (5 bases). V was shortened by 6 bases and J by 9 bases, with 15 bases between the two germline ends. CDR1 MNHEY and CDR2 SMNVEV come from the germline V gene (reference sequence). This CDR3 has 13 amino acids. This chain's CDR3 is CASSNLGVGEQFF. CDR3 sequence (DNA): TGTGCCAGCAGCAACCTAGGGGTGGGTGAGCAGTTCTTC.

This clone was observed once. The chain is built from TRBV25-1 and TRBJ2-3; possible D gene TRBD2, 7 bases. Per germline, CDR1 MGHDK and CDR2 SYGVNS. This CDR3 comprises 15 residues. Trimming took 4 bases from V and 3 from J, leaving 14 bases between them. CDR3 DNA sequence: TGTGCCAGCAGTGCCGTGGGGGGGCCTACAGATACGCAGTATTTT. It specifies CASSAVGGPTDTQYF.

The gene calls are TRBV6-1 and TRBJ2-3; TRBD1 matches 8 bases. Germline-derived CDR1 and CDR2 are MNHNS and SASEGT. The V gene end was trimmed by 8 bases and the J gene end by 7 bases; junction bases not matched to a gene: 11. The CDR3 loop spans 14 amino acids. CDR3 amino acids: CASGWGDRSNTQYF. The DNA for the CDR3 is TGTGCCAGCGGTTGGGGGGACAGGAGTAATACGCAGTATTTT.

This chain joins TRBV2 and TRBJ1-5; D not resolved. V was clipped by 4 bases and J by 1 base, with 14 bases between them. This CDR3 comprises 16 residues. Germline CDR1 SNHLY, CDR2 FYNNEI. The CDR3, as DNA: TGTGCCAGCAGTGTGGGTCGAAGAGGGAGCAATCAGCCCCAGCATTTT. Translated, it gives CASSVGRRGSNQPQHF.

The chain has TRBV5-1 and TRBJ2-1; 7 positions agree with TRBD2. CDR1 and CDR2 (germline): SGHRS, YFSETQ. CDR3 size: 15 residues. V dropped 7 bases and J dropped 4; count of bases not matched to a gene: 11. CDR3 region: CASGPGLAEYNEQFF. DNA for the CDR3: TGCGCCAGCGGCCCGGGGCTAGCGGAGTACAATGAGCAGTTCTTC.

The rearrangement links TRBV7-7 to TRBJ2-2; 8 bases map to TRBD2. Germline V lookup: CDR1 SSHAT, CDR2 FNYEAQ (reference sequence). The CDR3 runs to 15 residues. The V gene end was trimmed by 7 bases and the J gene end by 0 bases; junction bases not matched to a gene: 4. The CDR3 protein is CASTRGGANTGELFF. The CDR3, as DNA: TGTGCCAGCACCCGGGGGGGCGCGAACACCGGGGAGCTGTTTTTT.